The 16 T cell receptor beta chains below all came from one sample that was sequenced in a study of control samples from healthy donors and cancer patients. This table comes from immunoSEQ multiplex PCR, and its TCRdb copy is limited to in-frame clones, with some not included. The table lists 90,000 to 100,000 clones, approximately 84% of them singletons. Sequencing used PBMCs. The receptors shown here come from a man in his 70s with lung cancer.

The rearrangement uses TRBV7-2 and TRBJ1-5, with 7 positions matching TRBD1. Germline trimming cut 5 bases from V and 4 bases from J; bases unmatched to any gene: 5. This CDR3 is 14 amino acids long. Per the germline V gene, CDR1 is SGHTA and CDR2 is FQGNSA. CDR3 sequence reads: CASSPGQVNQPQHF. The DNA of the CDR3 is TGTGCCAGCAGCCCCGGACAGGTTAATCAGCCCCAGCATTTT.

V gene TRBV2 combines with J gene TRBJ1-6; D possibly corresponds to TRBD1 (5 bases). Trimming cost V 11 bases and J 0 bases, with 17 bases left between them. CDR3 size: 16 residues. Germline CDR1 is SNHLY and CDR2 is FYNNEI. The CDR3 region has the DNA TGTGCCTCTGCGAGGGGTGCTAGCTCCTATAATTCACCCCTCCACTTT. This translates into CASARGASSYNSPLHF.

V gene TRBV14 combines with J gene TRBJ2-1, with 10 nucleotides matching TRBD1. This CDR3 comprises 15 residues. CDR1 is SGHDN, CDR2 FVKESK, per germline. The J segment lost 4 bases and the V segment lost 0 bases, leaving 0 bases of the junction unmatched. CDR3 sequence reads: CASSQEGQGYNEQFF. The CDR3 DNA reads as TGTGCCAGCAGCCAAGAGGGACAGGGGTACAATGAGCAGTTCTTC. The full variable domain, completed using reference TRBV14 and TRBJ2-1, is EAGVTQFPSHSVIEKGQTVTLRCDPISGHDNLYWYRRVMGKEIKFLLHFVKESKQDESGMPNNRFLAERTGGTYSTLKVQPAELEDSGVYFCASSQEGQGYNEQFFGPGTRLTVL.

This rearrangement joins TRBV12-3 or TRBV12-4 to TRBJ1-2; D not certain. The CDR3 has 13 amino acids. The V end was cut by 4 bases, the J end by 7 bases, with 13 bases between. The CDR3 nucleotides are TGTGCCAGCAGTTGGGGTCCTACCGGTGGCTACACCTTC. Protein: CASSWGPTGGYTF.

This sequence joins TRBV2 and TRBJ1-5; 8 bases are a match to TRBD1. J gave up 4 bases and V 6 bases, and 8 bases lay outside the gene matches. In germline, CDR1 is SNHLY, CDR2 FYNNEI. This CDR3 is built from 15 residues. In DNA, the CDR3 is TGTGCCAGCAGGCCAGGGGGCACCACGAATCAGCCCCAGCATTTT. Protein sequence: CASRPGGTTNQPQHF.

The chain couples TRBV5-1 to TRBJ1-1; the D is unclear. The CDR3 length is 13 residues. The ends were cut back, 0 bases at V and 8 bases at J, with 11 bases in the middle. Germline CDR1 and CDR2: SGHRS and YFSETQ. The CDR3 nucleotides read TGCGCCAGCAGCTTGGCGACGTCGGCAGAAGCTTTCTTT. Encoded protein: CASSLATSAEAFF.

This sequence joins TRBV4-2 and TRBJ2-7; TRBD2 matches at 14 bases. This CDR3 is built from 18 residues. With 4 bases clipped from V and 3 bases from J, the junction kept 11 bases outside the gene matches. Germline assignment: CDR1 LGHNA and CDR2 YNFKEQ. In DNA form, the CDR3 reads TGTGCCAGCAGCCGCGGACTAGCGGGGGGCCCGAACTACTACGAGCAGTACTTC. Protein sequence: CASSRGLAGGPNYYEQYF.

The chain carries TRBV25-1 and TRBJ2-7; D unclear. CDR3 length: 14 amino acids. Germline values: CDR1 MGHDK, CDR2 SYGVNS. V shed 4 bases and J shed 4 bases, with 14 bases lying between them. CDR3 DNA: TGTGCCAGCAGTGCCCGGACCCCACCTTACGAGCAGTACTTC. This encodes CASSARTPPYEQYF.

The sample holds one count of this clone. This chain joins TRBV10-3 and TRBJ1-2, with a possible D match to TRBD1 (6 bases). Germline lookup yields CDR1 ENHRY and CDR2 SYGVKD. The CDR3 has 16 residues. Trimming pared 0 bases from V and 0 bases from J, leaving 11 bases between. The CDR3 DNA reads as TGTGCCATCAGTGAGTCCTTCGGGACAACTAACTATGGCTACACCTTC. Translating it yields CAISESFGTTNYGYTF.

This clone was counted between two and nine times. The rearrangement uses TRBV5-1 and TRBJ1-2, with D possibly being TRBD1 (6 bases). CDR1 and CDR2 (germline): SGHRS, YFSETQ. CDR3 length equals 15 residues. Trimming left V 0 bases short and J 2 bases short, with 11 bases between. CDR3 amino acids: CASSLAYRANYGYTF. In nucleotides, the CDR3 is TGCGCCAGCAGCTTGGCATACAGGGCCAACTATGGCTACACCTTC.

J is TRBJ2-1 and V is TRBV4-1; 14 nucleotides align to TRBD2. Germline V CDR1 and CDR2: MGHRA, YSYEKL. The CDR3 consists of 17 residues. V was clipped by 4 bases and J by 6 bases; unmatched bases: 8. The CDR3 DNA follows: TGCGCCAGCAGCCTGGGGACTAGCGGGGGCAACTTCAATGAGCAGTTCTTC. Its protein is CASSLGTSGGNFNEQFF.

This rearrangement joins TRBV5-4 to TRBJ1-2, with TRBD1 as a possible D gene (5 bases). Germline CDR1 and CDR2: SGHNT and YYREEE (reference sequence). V lost 0 bases, J lost 8 bases, and 11 bases lay in between. The CDR3 extends over 13 amino acids. CDR3 DNA: TGTGCCAGCAGCTTGGAACCAGGGAAAGGCTACACCTTC. Its translation is CASSLEPGKGYTF.

The V gene is TRBV5-4, the J gene TRBJ1-2, with TRBD1 matching over 8 bases. Germline loops: CDR1 SGHNT, CDR2 YYREEE (reference sequence). The CDR3 runs to 15 residues. The V and J ends lost 4 bases and 4 bases, in that order; junction bases with no gene match: 9. CDR3 sequence reads: CASSHGQGGPYGYTF. In DNA form, the CDR3 reads TGTGCCAGCAGCCATGGACAGGGCGGCCCCTATGGCTACACCTTC.

This sequence joins TRBV5-6 and TRBJ2-7; no firm D call. From germline, CDR1 is SGHDT and CDR2 YYEEEE. This CDR3 has 13 amino acids. Between the trimmed V and J ends, which lost 1 base and 6 bases, there was a span of 11 bases. The CDR3 nucleotides read TGTGCCAGCAGCTTGTTTCGTTTGATCGAGCAGTACTTC. Its translation: CASSLFRLIEQYF.

V gene TRBV6-2 or TRBV6-3 combines with J gene TRBJ1-5; no firm D call. V shed 0 bases and J shed 4 bases, with 7 bases lying between them. The CDR3 consists of 14 residues. The germline V gene encodes CDR1 MNHEY and CDR2 SVGEGT. CDR3 loop: CASSYSFGNQPQHF. For the CDR3, the DNA is TGTGCCAGCAGTTACTCGTTCGGGAATCAGCCCCAGCATTTT.

Comment on this clone: An end of the junction does not agree with germline; a read error may underlie this. V gene TRBV7-2 combines with J gene TRBJ1-1; no clear D gene. CDR3 length equals 9 residues. CDR1 and CDR2 from the germline V gene are SGHTA and FQGNSA. CDR3 nucleotides: TGTGCCAGCAGCTTCAACCCCTTTTTT. Protein product: CASSFNPFF.